These 9 T cell receptor beta chains originate from one sample sequenced in a study of T cells after yellow fever vaccination. MiXCR, applied by TCRdb to the 5' RACE reads, yields one record per CDR3 protein. The sample lists over 200,000 distinct CDR3 sequences; roughly 6.2% were seen once. The source was CD4+ T cells sorted from PBMCs, collected on the day of the yellow fever booster vaccination. The receptor set was obtained from a young man who received the YFV17D yellow fever vaccine.

The sample holds a few counts of this clonotype. The V and J genes are TRBV7-9 and TRBJ2-2; 8 nucleotides line up with TRBD2. Germline V gene sequence: CDR1 SEHNR, CDR2 FQNEAQ (reference sequence). The CDR3 spans 15 residues. V was clipped by 8 bases and J by 3 bases; unmatched bases: 8. CDR3 sequence reads: CASRREGLDTGELFF. For the CDR3, the DNA is TGTGCCAGCCGCCGGGAGGGGCTCGACACCGGGGAGCTGTTTTTT.

At least ten counts were recorded for this clonotype. The rearrangement links TRBV27 to TRBJ2-5, with D hard to call. CDR3 size: 15 residues. Germline CDR1 MNHEY, CDR2 SMNVEV (reference sequence). V lost 0 bases to trimming and J lost 0 bases, with 8 bases between them. The CDR3, as DNA: TGTGCCAGCAGTTTATCGTGGGCGGACCAAGAGACCCAGTACTTC. Translation: CASSLSWADQETQYF.

This clonotype came up a few times. The rearrangement uses TRBV25-1 and TRBJ1-6; D ambiguous. Germline V gene lookup returns CDR1 MGHDK and CDR2 SYGVNS. The CDR3 spans 15 residues. Trimming left V 6 bases short and J 7 bases short, with 16 bases between. CDR3 coding DNA: TGTGCCAGCAGGGGCTCGGCCGCGCTGAATTCACCCCTCCACTTT. Its translation is CASRGSAALNSPLHF.

On this clonotype: This may arise from a read error, as a much more abundant clone is one base away. The chain is built from TRBV6-1 and TRBJ2-1, with D maybe TRBD2 (5 bases). Deletions cut 6 bases from V and 3 bases from J, with 6 bases between. This CDR3 spans 12 amino acids. From germline, CDR1 is MNHNS and CDR2 SASEGT. Here the CDR3 reads CASSGDYNEQFF. CDR3 DNA sequence: TGTGCCAGCAGCGGGGACTACAATGAGCAGTTCTTC.

J is TRBJ2-3 and V is TRBV7-2, with a weak D call TRBD2 (7 bases). This CDR3 is built from 22 residues. Trimming left V 3 bases short and J 2 bases short, with 33 bases between. CDR1 is SGHTA, CDR2 FQGNSA, per germline. In nucleotides, the CDR3 is TGTGCCAGCAGCTTTATGAGACTGAAGCGCAAGAACAGGGAGGGAGACACAGATACGCAGTATTTT. Protein: CASSFMRLKRKNREGDTDTQYF.

This clonotype showed up many times. The rearrangement links TRBV2 to TRBJ2-5; D is ambiguous. V lost 2 bases and J 7 bases, leaving 8 bases between the germline ends. CDR3 length: 12 residues. Germline lookup yields CDR1 SNHLY and CDR2 FYNNEI. In DNA form, the CDR3 reads TGTGCCAGCAGTGAATTGGTGGCGACCCAGTACTTC. Protein product: CASSELVATQYF.

This clonotype was recorded at least ten times. The genes are TRBV10-3 and TRBJ2-1; the D call may be TRBD1 or TRBD2 (6 bases each). The CDR3 has 15 amino acids. The germline gives CDR1 ENHRY, CDR2 SYGVKD. The V end lost 6 bases, the J end lost 0 bases, and 12 bases lay between the germline ends. This chain's CDR3 is CAISNGGLSYNEQFF. DNA of the CDR3: TGTGCCATCAGCAATGGGGGGCTCTCCTACAATGAGCAGTTCTTC.

This clonotype was found many times. V is TRBV13 and J is TRBJ2-7, with D unclear. Germline CDR1 and CDR2: PRHDT and FYEKMQ (reference sequence). V lost 5 bases, J lost 6 bases, and 14 bases lay in between. CDR3 length: 13 amino acids. The CDR3 coding sequence is TGTGCCAGCAGCCGAAGGTTGGTGGGCGAGCAGTACTTC. It codes for CASSRRLVGEQYF.

This clonotype was counted between two and nine times. This rearrangement joins TRBV15 to TRBJ2-6, with D hard to call. This CDR3 contains 14 residues. Trimming cost V 3 bases and J 1 base, with 4 bases left between them. Germline loops: CDR1 LNHNV, CDR2 YYDKDF (reference sequence). CDR3 coding DNA: TGTGCCACCAGCAGTAGTTCTGGGGCCAACGTCCTGACTTTC. Translating gives CATSSSSGANVLTF.